The 15 T cell receptor beta chains reported below all come from one sample, sequenced in a study of beta chain features in type 1 diabetes. Investigators reverse transcribed all isolated RNA, so they sequenced expressed TCRB transcripts. The method was immunoSEQ multiplex PCR; TCRdb's version includes in-frame clones alone and lacks a portion of them. This table holds about 340,000 clones, 6.5% to 10% found once. Sequencing input: central memory CD4+ T cells from blood. These receptors came from a woman aged 18-29 years in good health.

The V call is TRBV5-4, the J call TRBJ1-1; D remains unclear. Trimming took 2 bases from V and 1 from J, leaving 6 bases between them. Germline V gene lookup returns CDR1 SGHNT and CDR2 YYREEE (reference sequence). The CDR3 runs 13 residues. CDR3 DNA: TGTGCCAGCAGCTTAGCTAAGAACACTGAAGCTTTCTTT. Protein: CASSLAKNTEAFF. The whole variable domain, remainder taken from reference TRBV5-4 and TRBJ1-1, is ETGVTQSPTHLIKTRGQQVTLRCSSQSGHNTVSWYQQALGQGPQFIFQYYREEENGRGNFPPRFSGLQFPNYSSELNVNALELDDSALYLCASSLAKNTEAFFGQGTRLTVV.

The rearrangement uses TRBV28 and TRBJ1-3; D is unclear. V lost 5 bases and J 4 bases, leaving 12 bases between the germline ends. The CDR3 covers 14 residues. Germline CDR1 and CDR2: MDHEN and SYDVKM. The CDR3 DNA reads as TGTGCCAGCAGTCCCGGGCTGCTGGGAAACACCATATATTTT. Amino acid sequence: CASSPGLLGNTIYF.

In this sample, this clone turned up a few times. The chain employs TRBV5-1 and TRBJ2-6; weak D call: TRBD1 (6 bases). This CDR3 spans 18 amino acids. The germline V and J ends were trimmed by 1 base and 0 bases, with 14 bases remaining between them. Germline loops: CDR1 SGHRS, CDR2 YFSETQ. The DNA for the CDR3 is TGCGCCAGCAGCTTGAAGGACAGCCTCAGCTCTGGGGCCAACGTCCTGACTTTC. Encoded protein: CASSLKDSLSSGANVLTF.

This clone was picked up a small number of times. Additional DNA sequences in this sample encode the identical CDR3. This chain connects TRBV29-1 to TRBJ1-2; D gene unclear. This CDR3 spans 11 amino acids. V lost 6 bases to trimming and J lost 0 bases, with 5 bases between them. CDR1 is SQVTM and CDR2 is ANQGSEA in the germline V gene. Here the CDR3 DNA reads TGCAGCGTCGGGACTAACTATGGCTACACCTTC. Translation: CSVGTNYGYTF.

A few counts support this clone. The chain links TRBV5-6 to TRBJ2-5, with D possibly matching TRBD1 (6 bases). CDR1 and CDR2 (germline): SGHDT, YYEEEE. The CDR3 is made up of 14 amino acids. The V and J ends lost 4 bases and 5 bases respectively, with 15 bases between them. CDR3 DNA sequence: TGTGCCAGCAGCGCCTTAGGGGGAAGGGAGACCCAGTACTTC. It yields the protein CASSALGGRETQYF.

This clone has just a few counts. The genes are TRBV5-1 and TRBJ2-2; 7 nucleotides match TRBD1. V dropped 4 bases and J dropped 4; count of bases not matched to a gene: 7. CDR3 length: 15 residues. The germline CDR1 and CDR2 sequences are SGHRS and YFSETQ. The CDR3 DNA sequence: TGCGCCAGCAGCCCCCGGACAGGACGCACCGGGGAGCTGTTTTTT. Translated, it gives CASSPRTGRTGELFF.

This clone occurred many times. V is TRBV7-2 and J is TRBJ1-2; D is unclear. The CDR3 covers 11 residues. V was pared by 5 bases and J by 8 bases, with 9 bases between. The germline V gene encodes CDR1 SGHTA and CDR2 FQGNSA. The CDR3 spells CASSATLGYTF. The DNA for the CDR3 is TGTGCCAGCAGCGCGACATTGGGCTACACCTTC.

The sample holds a few counts of this clone. The genes are TRBV6-5 and TRBJ1-2; 7 bases fit TRBD1. The J segment lost 0 bases and the V segment lost 4 bases, leaving 8 bases of the junction unmatched. The CDR3 is 16 residues long. The germline CDR1 and CDR2 sequences are MNHEY and SVGAGI. The chain's CDR3 is CASSSWTGQANYGYTF. The CDR3 DNA is TGTGCCAGCAGTTCCTGGACAGGACAAGCTAACTATGGCTACACCTTC.

This clone appeared many times. This sequence joins TRBV18 and TRBJ2-7; D is uncertain. From germline, CDR1 is KGHSH and CDR2 LQKENI. This CDR3 is 12 amino acids long. Between the trimmed V and J ends, which lost 7 bases and 5 bases, there was a span of 12 bases. The CDR3 spells CASFSGSHEQYF. The CDR3 DNA follows: TGTGCCAGCTTCTCAGGCTCGCACGAGCAGTACTTC.

The chain employs TRBV7-2 and TRBJ1-4; possibly TRBD1 for D (5 bases). The CDR3 contains 15 residues. Trimming pared 1 base from V and 4 bases from J, leaving 10 bases between. The germline V gene encodes CDR1 SGHTA and CDR2 FQGNSA. The CDR3 DNA sequence: TGTGCCAGCAGCTTAGATCTGGGGGATAATGAAAAACTGTTTTTT. Residues: CASSLDLGDNEKLFF.

This clone was recorded a few times. V gene TRBV4-2 combines with J gene TRBJ2-3; tentatively, D is TRBD1 (6 bases). Trimming took 0 bases from V and 3 from J, leaving 10 bases between them. Germline V gene lookup returns CDR1 LGHNA and CDR2 YNFKEQ. The CDR3 contains 15 residues. As DNA, the CDR3 is TGTGCCAGCAGCCAAGATATCACAGGGACAGATACGCAGTATTTT. Its translation: CASSQDITGTDTQYF.

This clone appeared a few times. J is TRBJ2-1 and V is TRBV11-2; weak D call: TRBD2 (6 bases). The CDR3 runs 15 residues. Trimming took off 1 base at V and 5 bases at J, with 12 bases between the two ends. Germline lookup yields CDR1 SGHAT and CDR2 FQNNGV. CDR3 loop: CASSLVGGTNNEQFF. CDR3 DNA sequence: TGTGCCAGCAGCTTAGTTGGCGGGACCAACAATGAGCAGTTCTTC. The variable domain in full, with the rest retrieved from reference TRBV11-2 and TRBJ2-1, is EAGVAQSPRYKIIEKRQSVAFWCNPISGHATLYWYQQILGQGPKLLIQFQNNGVVDDSQLPKDRFSAERLKGVDSTLKIQPAKLEDSAVYLCASSLVGGTNNEQFFGPGTRLTVL.

This clone has at least ten counts. The genes are TRBV5-4 and TRBJ2-7, with TRBD1 matching 7 bases. This CDR3 contains 13 residues. V dropped 5 bases and J dropped 4; count of bases not matched to a gene: 6. The germline gives CDR1 SGHNT, CDR2 YYREEE (reference sequence). As DNA, the CDR3 is TGTGCCAGCAGTTACAGGGGTAATTACGAGCAGTACTTC. Translating it yields CASSYRGNYEQYF. Combining the CDR3 with reference TRBV5-4 and TRBJ2-7 gives the whole variable domain ETGVTQSPTHLIKTRGQQVTLRCSSQSGHNTVSWYQQALGQGPQFIFQYYREEENGRGNFPPRFSGLQFPNYSSELNVNALELDDSALYLCASSYRGNYEQYFGPGTRLTVT.

CDR3 sequence (DNA): TGTGCCAGCTCACCAAGGGGGAGTCTCGGACTATCCACAGATACGCAGTATTTT. Translation gives CASSPRGSLGLSTDTQYF. The rearrangement uses TRBV18 and TRBJ2-3, with D perhaps matching TRBD1 or TRBD2 (6 bases each). The V end was cut by 2 bases, the J end by 2 bases, with 20 bases between. The CDR3 is 18 residues long. Germline CDR1 KGHSH, CDR2 LQKENI.

A few counts support this clone. The gene calls are TRBV9 and TRBJ1-2; D uncertain. The germline V and J ends were trimmed by 0 bases and 8 bases, with 17 bases remaining between them. CDR1 and CDR2 (germline): SGDLS, YYNGEE. CDR3 length: 15 residues. CDR3 protein: CASSVETPFGPGYTF. Written as DNA, the CDR3 is TGTGCCAGCAGCGTAGAGACCCCCTTTGGCCCGGGCTACACCTTC.